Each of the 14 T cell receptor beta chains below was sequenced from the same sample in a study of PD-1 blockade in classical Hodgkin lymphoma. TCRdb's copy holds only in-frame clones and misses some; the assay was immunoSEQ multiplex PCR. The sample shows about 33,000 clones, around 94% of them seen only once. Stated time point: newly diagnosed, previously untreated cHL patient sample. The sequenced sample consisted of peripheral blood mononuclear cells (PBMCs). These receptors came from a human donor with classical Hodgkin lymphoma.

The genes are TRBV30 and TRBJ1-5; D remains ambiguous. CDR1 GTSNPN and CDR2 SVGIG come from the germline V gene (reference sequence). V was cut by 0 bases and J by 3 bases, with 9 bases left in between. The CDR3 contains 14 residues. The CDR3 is CAWSVGGFNQPQHF. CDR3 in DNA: TGTGCCTGGAGTGTGGGCGGGTTCAATCAGCCCCAGCATTTT. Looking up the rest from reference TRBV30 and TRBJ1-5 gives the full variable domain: SQTIHQWPATLVQPVGSPLSLECTVEGTSNPNLYWYRQAAGRGLQLLFYSVGIGQISSEVPQNLSASRPQDRQFILSSKKLLLSDSGFYLCAWSVGGFNQPQHFGDGTRLSIL.

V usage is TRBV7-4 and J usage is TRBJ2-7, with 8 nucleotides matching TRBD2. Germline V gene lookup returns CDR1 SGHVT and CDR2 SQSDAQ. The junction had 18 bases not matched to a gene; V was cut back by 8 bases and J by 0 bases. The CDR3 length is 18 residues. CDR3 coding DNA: TGTGCCAGCCGAGGGGTAGCAGAGGCCGGGAGGGTCTCCTACGAGCAGTACTTC. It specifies CASRGVAEAGRVSYEQYF.

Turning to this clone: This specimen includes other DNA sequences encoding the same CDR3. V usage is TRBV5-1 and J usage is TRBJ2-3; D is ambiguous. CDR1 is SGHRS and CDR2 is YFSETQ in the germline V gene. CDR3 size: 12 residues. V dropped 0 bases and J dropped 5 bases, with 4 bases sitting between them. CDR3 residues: CASSLEGDTQYF. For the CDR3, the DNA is TGCGCCAGCAGCTTGGAGGGAGATACGCAGTATTTT.

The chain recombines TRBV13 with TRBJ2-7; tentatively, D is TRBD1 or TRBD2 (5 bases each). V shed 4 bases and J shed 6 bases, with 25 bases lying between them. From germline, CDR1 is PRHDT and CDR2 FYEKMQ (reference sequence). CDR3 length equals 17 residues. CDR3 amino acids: CASSSNGGPLPVLEQYF. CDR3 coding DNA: TGTGCCAGCAGCTCCAATGGGGGACCTTTGCCCGTACTCGAGCAGTACTTC. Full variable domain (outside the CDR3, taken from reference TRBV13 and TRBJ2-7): AAGVIQSPRHLIKEKRETATLKCYPIPRHDTVYWYQQGPGQDPQFLISFYEKMQSDKGSIPDRFSAQQFSDYHSELNMSSLELGDSALYFCASSSNGGPLPVLEQYFGPGTRLTVT.

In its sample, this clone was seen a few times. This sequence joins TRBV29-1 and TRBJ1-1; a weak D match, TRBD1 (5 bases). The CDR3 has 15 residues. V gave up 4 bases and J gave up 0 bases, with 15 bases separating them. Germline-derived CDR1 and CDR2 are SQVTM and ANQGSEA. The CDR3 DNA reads TGCAGCGTTGCCCCGGGGTGGGGGATGAACACTGAAGCTTTCTTT. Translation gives CSVAPGWGMNTEAFF.

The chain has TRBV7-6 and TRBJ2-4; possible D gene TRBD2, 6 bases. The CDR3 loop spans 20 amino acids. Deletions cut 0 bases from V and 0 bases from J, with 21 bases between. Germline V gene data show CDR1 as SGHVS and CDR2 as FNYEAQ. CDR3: CASSLASWEARGKAKNIQYF. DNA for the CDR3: TGTGCCAGCAGCTTAGCATCGTGGGAGGCCCGGGGTAAAGCCAAAAACATTCAGTACTTC.

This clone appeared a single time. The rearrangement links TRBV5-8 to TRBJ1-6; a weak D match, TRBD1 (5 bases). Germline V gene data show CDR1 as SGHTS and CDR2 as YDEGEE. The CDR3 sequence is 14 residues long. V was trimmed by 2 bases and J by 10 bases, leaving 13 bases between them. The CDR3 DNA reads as TGTGCCAGCAGCTTCGGCAGGGAAGGGTCACCCCTCCACTTT. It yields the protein CASSFGREGSPLHF.

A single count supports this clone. For the CDR3, the DNA is TGTGCCTGGACCAACGGAGGATCTCGTCAGCCCCAGCATTTT. It encodes CAWTNGGSRQPQHF. The chain employs TRBV30 and TRBJ1-5; no clear D gene. The CDR3 covers 14 residues. The germline V gene has CDR1 GTSNPN and CDR2 SVGIG (reference sequence). Trimming removed 4 bases from V and 6 bases from J, with 16 bases in between.

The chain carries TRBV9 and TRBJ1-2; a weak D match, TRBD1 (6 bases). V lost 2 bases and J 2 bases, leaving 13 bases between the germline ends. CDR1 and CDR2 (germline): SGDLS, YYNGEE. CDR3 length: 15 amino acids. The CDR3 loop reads CASSVYNRANYGYTF. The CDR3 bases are TGTGCCAGCAGCGTTTATAACAGGGCCAACTATGGCTACACCTTC.

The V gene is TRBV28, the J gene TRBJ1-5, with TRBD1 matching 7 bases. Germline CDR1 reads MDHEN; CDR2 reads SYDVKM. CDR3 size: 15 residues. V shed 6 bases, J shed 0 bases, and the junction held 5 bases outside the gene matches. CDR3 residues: CASRQRQGSNQPQHF. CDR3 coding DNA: TGTGCCAGCAGACAAAGACAGGGTAGCAATCAGCCCCAGCATTTT.

The DNA for the CDR3 is TGTGCCTGGGACCGACAGAGGTTGAACACTGAAGCTTTCTTT. Protein product: CAWDRQRLNTEAFF. The V call is TRBV30, the J call TRBJ1-1; the D gene is possibly TRBD1 (5 bases). V was pared by 5 bases and J by 0 bases, with 13 bases between. Per germline, CDR1 GTSNPN and CDR2 SVGIG (reference sequence). The CDR3 consists of 14 residues. Complete variable domain (other parts from reference TRBV30 and TRBJ1-1): SQTIHQWPATLVQPVGSPLSLECTVEGTSNPNLYWYRQAAGRGLQLLFYSVGIGQISSEVPQNLSASRPQDRQFILSSKKLLLSDSGFYLCAWDRQRLNTEAFFGQGTRLTVV.

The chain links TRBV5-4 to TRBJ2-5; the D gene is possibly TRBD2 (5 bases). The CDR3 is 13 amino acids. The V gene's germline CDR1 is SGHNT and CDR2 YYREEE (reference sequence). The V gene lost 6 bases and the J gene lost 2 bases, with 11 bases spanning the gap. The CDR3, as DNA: TGTGCCAGCAAGAAGGGAGATCAAGAGACCCAGTACTTC. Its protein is CASKKGDQETQYF.

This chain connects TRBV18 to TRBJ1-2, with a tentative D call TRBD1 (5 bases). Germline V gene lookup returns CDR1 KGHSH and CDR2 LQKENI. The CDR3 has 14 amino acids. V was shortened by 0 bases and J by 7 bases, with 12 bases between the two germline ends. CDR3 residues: CASSPPGGVSGYTF. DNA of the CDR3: TGTGCCAGCTCACCACCGGGAGGGGTGTCTGGCTACACCTTC.

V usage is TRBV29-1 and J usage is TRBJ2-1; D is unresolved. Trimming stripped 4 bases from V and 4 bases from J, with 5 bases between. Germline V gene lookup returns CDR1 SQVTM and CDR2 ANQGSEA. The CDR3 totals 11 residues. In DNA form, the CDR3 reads TGCAGCGTTGGCAGATACAATGAGCAGTTCTTC. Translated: CSVGRYNEQFF.